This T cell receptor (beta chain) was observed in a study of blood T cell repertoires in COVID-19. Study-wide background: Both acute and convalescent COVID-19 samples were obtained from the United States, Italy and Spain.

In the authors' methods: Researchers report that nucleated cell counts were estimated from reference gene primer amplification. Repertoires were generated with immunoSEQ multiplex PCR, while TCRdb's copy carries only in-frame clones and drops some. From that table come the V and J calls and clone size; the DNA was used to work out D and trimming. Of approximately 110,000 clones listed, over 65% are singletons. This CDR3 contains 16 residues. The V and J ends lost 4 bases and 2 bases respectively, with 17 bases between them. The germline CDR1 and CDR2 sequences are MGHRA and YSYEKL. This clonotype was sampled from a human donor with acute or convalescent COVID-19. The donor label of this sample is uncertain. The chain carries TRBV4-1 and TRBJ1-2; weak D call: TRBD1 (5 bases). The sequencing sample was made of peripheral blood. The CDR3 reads CASSPGLAGPNYGYTF. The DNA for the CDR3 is TGCGCCAGCAGCCCGGGATTAGCGGGGCCCAACTATGGCTACACCTTC.